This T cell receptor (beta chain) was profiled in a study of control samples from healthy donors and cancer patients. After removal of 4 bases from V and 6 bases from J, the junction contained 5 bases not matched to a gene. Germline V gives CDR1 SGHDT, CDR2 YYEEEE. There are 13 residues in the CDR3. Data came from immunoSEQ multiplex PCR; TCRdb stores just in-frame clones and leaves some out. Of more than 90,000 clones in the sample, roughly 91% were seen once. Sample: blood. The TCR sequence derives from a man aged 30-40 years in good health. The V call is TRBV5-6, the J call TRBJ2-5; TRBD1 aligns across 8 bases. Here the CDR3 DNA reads TGTGCCAGCAGCGCAGGGGGCGCGAAGACCCAGTACTTC. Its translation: CASSAGGAKTQYF.